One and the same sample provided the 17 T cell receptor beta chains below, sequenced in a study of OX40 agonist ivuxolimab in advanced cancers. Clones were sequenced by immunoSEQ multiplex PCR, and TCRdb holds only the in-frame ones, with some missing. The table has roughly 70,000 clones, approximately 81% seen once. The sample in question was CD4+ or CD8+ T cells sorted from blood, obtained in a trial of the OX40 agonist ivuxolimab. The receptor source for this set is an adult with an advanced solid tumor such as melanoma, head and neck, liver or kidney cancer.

Written as DNA, the CDR3 is TGTGCCAGCAGTCAATCCTGGGGAGGGAACACTGAAGCTTTCTTT. Residues: CASSQSWGGNTEAFF. V gene TRBV2 combines with J gene TRBJ1-1; unclear D gene. The V end lost 5 bases, the J end lost 1 base, and 14 bases lay between the germline ends. The germline gives CDR1 SNHLY, CDR2 FYNNEI. The CDR3 has 15 amino acids.

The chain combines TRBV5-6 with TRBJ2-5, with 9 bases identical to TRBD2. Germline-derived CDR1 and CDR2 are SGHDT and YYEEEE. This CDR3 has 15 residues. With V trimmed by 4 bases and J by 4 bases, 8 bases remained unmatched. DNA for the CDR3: TGTGCCAGCAGCATACCAGCGGGGGGAAGAGAGACCCAGTACTTC. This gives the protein CASSIPAGGRETQYF.

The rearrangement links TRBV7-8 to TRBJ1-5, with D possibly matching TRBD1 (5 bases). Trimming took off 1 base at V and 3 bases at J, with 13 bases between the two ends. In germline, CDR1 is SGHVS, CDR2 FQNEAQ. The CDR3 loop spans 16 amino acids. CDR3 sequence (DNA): TGTGCCAGCAGCTTAGGTCCAGGGTGGAACAATCAGCCCCAGCATTTT. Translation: CASSLGPGWNNQPQHF.

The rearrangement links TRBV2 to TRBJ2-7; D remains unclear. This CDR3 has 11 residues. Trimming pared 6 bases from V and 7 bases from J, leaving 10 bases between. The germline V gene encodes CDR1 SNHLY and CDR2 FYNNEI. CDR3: CASRGFGEQYF. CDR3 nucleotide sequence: TGTGCCAGCAGAGGCTTTGGGGAGCAGTACTTC.

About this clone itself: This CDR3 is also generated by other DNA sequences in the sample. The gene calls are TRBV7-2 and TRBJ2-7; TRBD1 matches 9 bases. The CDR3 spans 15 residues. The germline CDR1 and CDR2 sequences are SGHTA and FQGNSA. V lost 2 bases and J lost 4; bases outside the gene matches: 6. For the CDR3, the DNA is TGTGCCAGCAGCTTAAATGGACAGGGGCCTTACGAGCAGTACTTC. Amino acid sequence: CASSLNGQGPYEQYF.

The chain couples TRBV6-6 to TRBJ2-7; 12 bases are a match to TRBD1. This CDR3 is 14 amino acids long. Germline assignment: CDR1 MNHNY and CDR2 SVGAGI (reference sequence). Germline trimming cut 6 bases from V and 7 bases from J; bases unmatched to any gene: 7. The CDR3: CASSPGQGAGEQYF. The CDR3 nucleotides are TGTGCCAGCAGCCCGGGACAGGGGGCCGGAGAGCAGTACTTC.

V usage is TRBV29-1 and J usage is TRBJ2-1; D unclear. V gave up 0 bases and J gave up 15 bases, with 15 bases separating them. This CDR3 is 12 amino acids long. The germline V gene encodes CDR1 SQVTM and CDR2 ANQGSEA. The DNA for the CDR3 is TGCAGCGTTGAAGAGGTAGGGTATGATCGGTTCTTC. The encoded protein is CSVEEVGYDRFF.

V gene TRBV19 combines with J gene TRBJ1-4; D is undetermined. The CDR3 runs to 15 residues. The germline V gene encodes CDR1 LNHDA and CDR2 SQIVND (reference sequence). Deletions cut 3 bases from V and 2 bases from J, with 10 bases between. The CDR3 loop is CASSIPTGTNEKLFF. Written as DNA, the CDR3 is TGTGCCAGTAGTATCCCCACCGGGACTAATGAAAAACTGTTTTTT.

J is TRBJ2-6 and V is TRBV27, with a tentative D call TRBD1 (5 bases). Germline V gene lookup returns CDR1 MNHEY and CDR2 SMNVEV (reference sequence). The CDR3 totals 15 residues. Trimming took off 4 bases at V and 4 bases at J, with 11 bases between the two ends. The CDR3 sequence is CASSSKGWGANVLTF. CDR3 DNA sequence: TGTGCCAGCAGTTCTAAGGGGTGGGGGGCCAACGTCCTGACTTTC.

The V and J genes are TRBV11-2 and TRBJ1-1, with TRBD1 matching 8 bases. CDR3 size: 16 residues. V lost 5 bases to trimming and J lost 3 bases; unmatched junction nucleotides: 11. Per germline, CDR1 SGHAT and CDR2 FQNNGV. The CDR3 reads CASSLEQGALHTEAFF. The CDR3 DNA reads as TGTGCCAGCAGCCTCGAGCAGGGGGCTTTGCACACTGAAGCTTTCTTT.

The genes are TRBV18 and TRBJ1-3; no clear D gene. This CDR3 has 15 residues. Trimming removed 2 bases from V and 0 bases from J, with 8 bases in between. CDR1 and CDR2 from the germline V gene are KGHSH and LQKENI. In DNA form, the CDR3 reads TGTGCCAGCTCACCAGAGAGAGGCTCTGGAAACACCATATATTTT. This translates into CASSPERGSGNTIYF.

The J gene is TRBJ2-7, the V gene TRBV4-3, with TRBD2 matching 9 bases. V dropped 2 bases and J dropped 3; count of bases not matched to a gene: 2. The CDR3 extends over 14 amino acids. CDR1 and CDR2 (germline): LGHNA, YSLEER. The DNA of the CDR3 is TGCGCCAGCAGCCAATCGACTAGCGGCTACGAGCAGTACTTC. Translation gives CASSQSTSGYEQYF.

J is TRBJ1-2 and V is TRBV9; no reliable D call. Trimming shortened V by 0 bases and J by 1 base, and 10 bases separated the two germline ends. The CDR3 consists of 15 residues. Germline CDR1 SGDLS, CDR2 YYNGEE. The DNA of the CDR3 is TGTGCCAGCAGCGTAGGGGTAGGAAATAACTATGGCTACACCTTC. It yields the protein CASSVGVGNNYGYTF.

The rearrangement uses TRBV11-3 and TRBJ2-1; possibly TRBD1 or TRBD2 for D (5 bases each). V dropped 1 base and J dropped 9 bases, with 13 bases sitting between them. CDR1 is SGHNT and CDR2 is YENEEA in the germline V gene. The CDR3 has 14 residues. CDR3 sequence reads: CASSLAGGMGEQFF. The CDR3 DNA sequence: TGTGCCAGCAGCTTAGCTGGGGGTATGGGTGAGCAGTTCTTC.

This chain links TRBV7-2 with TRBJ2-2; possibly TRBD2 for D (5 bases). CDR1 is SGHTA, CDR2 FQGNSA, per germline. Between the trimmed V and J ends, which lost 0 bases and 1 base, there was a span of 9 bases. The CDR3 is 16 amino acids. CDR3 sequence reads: CASSLAGAQNTGELFF. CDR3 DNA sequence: TGTGCCAGCAGCTTAGCGGGAGCGCAGAACACCGGGGAGCTGTTTTTT.

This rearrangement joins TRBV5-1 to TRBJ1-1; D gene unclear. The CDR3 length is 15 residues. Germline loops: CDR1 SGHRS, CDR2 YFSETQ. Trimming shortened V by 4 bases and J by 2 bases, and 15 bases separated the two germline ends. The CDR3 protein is CASSHGDRVNTEAFF. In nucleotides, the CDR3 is TGCGCCAGCAGCCATGGTGATCGGGTCAACACTGAAGCTTTCTTT.

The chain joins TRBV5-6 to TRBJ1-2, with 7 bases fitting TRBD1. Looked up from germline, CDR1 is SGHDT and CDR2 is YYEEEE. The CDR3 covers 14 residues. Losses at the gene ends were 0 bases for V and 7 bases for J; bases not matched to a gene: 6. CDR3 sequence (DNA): TGTGCCAGCAGCTTGGGGGACAGAGCGCCTGGCTACACCTTC. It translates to CASSLGDRAPGYTF.